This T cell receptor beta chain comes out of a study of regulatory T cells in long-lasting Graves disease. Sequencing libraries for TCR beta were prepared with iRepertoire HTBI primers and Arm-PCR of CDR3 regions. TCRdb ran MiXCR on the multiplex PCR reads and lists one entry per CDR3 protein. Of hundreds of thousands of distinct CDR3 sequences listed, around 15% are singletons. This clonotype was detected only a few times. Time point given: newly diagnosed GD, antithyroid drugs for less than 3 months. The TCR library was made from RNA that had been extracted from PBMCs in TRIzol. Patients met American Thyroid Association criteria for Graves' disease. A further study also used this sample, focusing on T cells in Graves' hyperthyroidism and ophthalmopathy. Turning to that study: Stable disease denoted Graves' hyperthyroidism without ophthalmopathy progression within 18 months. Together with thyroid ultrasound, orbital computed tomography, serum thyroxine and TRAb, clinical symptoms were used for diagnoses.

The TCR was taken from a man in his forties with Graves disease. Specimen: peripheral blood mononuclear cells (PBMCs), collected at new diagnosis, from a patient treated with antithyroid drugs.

CDR3 nucleotide sequence: TGTGCCAGCAGTTTTATAGCGGGGCTTAGCACAGATACGCAGTATTTT. Protein product: CASSFIAGLSTDTQYF. This chain connects TRBV27 to TRBJ2-3; 8 bases align to TRBD2. Looked up from germline, CDR1 is MNHEY and CDR2 is SMNVEV (reference sequence). CDR3 length equals 16 residues. V lost 3 bases and J lost 0; bases outside the gene matches: 5.